Sequencing of this TCR beta chain was carried out in a study of graft-versus-host responses after intestinal transplantation. Study results and limitations: Analysis identified GvH clones in recipient marrow, with some appearing first in ileum or blood.

Produced via immunoSEQ multiplex PCR; TCRdb's table is partial and in-frame only. The table shows 81,000 or so clones, with about 93% occurring only once. A note on this clone: The antigen is not known.

The receptor's source is a human donor who was the organ donor for an intestinal transplant. The material sequenced was unstimulated CD8+ T cells sorted from spleen or lymph node cells, taken before transplant.

The CDR3 region is CASSKSGGLLCYTF. The CDR3 region has the DNA TGTGCCAGCAGCAAATCGGGGGGCCTGTTGTGCTACACCTTC. V usage is TRBV21-1 and J usage is TRBJ1-2. TRBV21-1 is labeled a pseudogene. The CDR3 contains 14 residues.